These 12 T cell receptor beta chains were all obtained from the same sample, sequenced in a study of T cells in Graves' hyperthyroidism and ophthalmopathy. Amplification yielded TCR beta CDR3 regions, with RNA transcripts as the source. An initial round of RT-PCR targeting the TCR CDR3 relied on the HTBI primer set. TCRdb ran MiXCR on the multiplex PCR reads and lists one entry per CDR3 protein. The sample includes some 250,000 distinct CDR3 sequences, 13% to 15% of them seen just once. The sequenced material came from blood. The receptors stem from a woman aged 40-49 years with Graves' hyperthyroidism that later progressed to Graves' ophthalmopathy.

This clonotype was seen repeatedly, ten times or more. This chain joins TRBV10-2 and TRBJ2-1; no definite D call. Trimming pared 2 bases from V and 0 bases from J, leaving 8 bases between. This CDR3 is built from 15 residues. The germline V gene encodes CDR1 WSHSY and CDR2 SAAADI. The CDR3 sequence is CASSEGDSSYNEQFF. DNA for the CDR3: TGCGCCAGCAGTGAGGGGGATAGCTCCTACAATGAGCAGTTCTTC.

This clonotype has ten or more counts. V usage is TRBV14 and J usage is TRBJ2-1; possible D gene TRBD1, 6 bases. CDR1 is SGHDN and CDR2 is FVKESK in the germline V gene. This CDR3 spans 14 amino acids. Trimming pared 1 base from V and 4 bases from J, leaving 8 bases between. This chain's CDR3 is CASSQGTVYNEQFF. The CDR3 DNA sequence: TGTGCCAGCAGCCAAGGGACAGTTTACAATGAGCAGTTCTTC.

In its sample, this clonotype was seen many times. The CDR3 spells CASSLKGLNQPQHF. The CDR3 DNA follows: TGTGCCAGCAGTTTAAAGGGCCTCAATCAGCCCCAGCATTTT. The chain combines TRBV12-3 or TRBV12-4 with TRBJ1-5; D not certain. The CDR3 has 14 residues. V dropped 2 bases and J dropped 3 bases, with 8 bases sitting between them.

This clonotype was observed many times. The chain recombines TRBV10-3 with TRBJ1-5; TRBD1 might be the D (5 bases). This CDR3 has 15 residues. The germline V gene has CDR1 ENHRY and CDR2 SYGVKD. V was clipped by 2 bases and J by 4 bases, with 12 bases between them. The CDR3 region is CAISEGGLSNQPQHF. In DNA form, the CDR3 reads TGTGCCATCAGTGAGGGGGGACTGAGTAATCAGCCCCAGCATTTT.

This clonotype was observed a handful of times. The chain links TRBV7-6 to TRBJ2-1; 11 bases agree with TRBD2. The CDR3 runs to 15 residues. V gave up 5 bases and J gave up 8 bases; unmatched junction bases: 8. CDR1 is SGHVS, CDR2 FNYEAQ, per germline. CDR3 region: CASSQTGLAADEQFF. Here the CDR3 DNA reads TGTGCCAGCAGCCAAACGGGACTAGCGGCCGATGAGCAGTTCTTC.

This clonotype was found many times. The chain is built from TRBV27 and TRBJ2-5; the D gene is possibly TRBD2 (5 bases). The CDR3 runs 16 residues. Looked up from germline, CDR1 is MNHEY and CDR2 is SMNVEV (reference sequence). Trimming removed 6 bases from V and 0 bases from J, with 17 bases in between. Here the CDR3 DNA reads TGTGCCAGCAGCACCCATTCGGGGATGGACCAAGAGACCCAGTACTTC. This sequence encodes CASSTHSGMDQETQYF.

This clonotype was seen at least ten times. The J gene is TRBJ2-1, the V gene TRBV10-3; 11 bases are shared with TRBD2. Germline values: CDR1 ENHRY, CDR2 SYGVKD. The V gene end was trimmed by 6 bases and the J gene end by 2 bases; junction bases not matched to a gene: 3. The CDR3 sequence is 15 residues long. CDR3 in DNA: TGTGCCATCAGGGGGACTAGCGGTACCTACAATGAGCAGTTCTTC. Protein sequence: CAIRGTSGTYNEQFF.

Ten or more counts support this clonotype. This chain joins TRBV7-9 and TRBJ2-2, with a tentative D call TRBD2 (5 bases). The germline V and J ends were trimmed by 5 bases and 4 bases, with 20 bases remaining between them. This CDR3 has 17 residues. From germline, CDR1 is SEHNR and CDR2 FQNEAQ (reference sequence). For the CDR3, the DNA is TGTGCCAGCAGCCCTCAAGCTGCTGGGAGCTTCACCGGGGAGCTGTTTTTT. It yields the protein CASSPQAAGSFTGELFF.

At least ten counts were recorded for this clonotype. The chain couples TRBV5-1 to TRBJ2-1; the D is unclear. CDR3 length: 14 amino acids. Germline V gene data show CDR1 as SGHRS and CDR2 as YFSETQ. V shed 2 bases and J shed 1 base, with 7 bases lying between them. The CDR3 here is CASSLASSYNEQFF. In DNA form, the CDR3 reads TGCGCCAGCAGCTTAGCGAGTTCCTACAATGAGCAGTTCTTC.

This clonotype was found many times. The J gene is TRBJ2-1, the V gene TRBV7-9; 7 nucleotides line up with TRBD2. The CDR3 is 14 residues long. V lost 10 bases to trimming and J lost 0 bases; unmatched junction nucleotides: 6. The germline CDR1 and CDR2 sequences are SEHNR and FQNEAQ (reference sequence). DNA of the CDR3: TGTGCCATCTTACTAGCGAGCTCCTACAATGAGCAGTTCTTC. This gives the protein CAILLASSYNEQFF.

This clonotype appeared many times. The V gene is TRBV11-3, the J gene TRBJ1-5; D perhaps matches TRBD1 (5 bases). V lost 2 bases and J lost 3, with 14 bases in between. The CDR3 length is 16 residues. Germline V CDR1 and CDR2: SGHNT, YENEEA. CDR3 residues: CASSLSGRGFNQPQHF. The CDR3 DNA follows: TGTGCCAGCAGCTTATCCGGGAGGGGCTTCAATCAGCCCCAGCATTTT.

This clonotype appeared many times. The chain joins TRBV2 to TRBJ2-7, with unresolved D. CDR3 length: 15 amino acids. Germline V gives CDR1 SNHLY, CDR2 FYNNEI. Trimming cost V 6 bases and J 0 bases, with 15 bases left between them. The CDR3 nucleotides are TGTGCCAGCAGACCCACGAAGCTTAGCTCCTACGAGCAGTACTTC. Translating it yields CASRPTKLSSYEQYF.